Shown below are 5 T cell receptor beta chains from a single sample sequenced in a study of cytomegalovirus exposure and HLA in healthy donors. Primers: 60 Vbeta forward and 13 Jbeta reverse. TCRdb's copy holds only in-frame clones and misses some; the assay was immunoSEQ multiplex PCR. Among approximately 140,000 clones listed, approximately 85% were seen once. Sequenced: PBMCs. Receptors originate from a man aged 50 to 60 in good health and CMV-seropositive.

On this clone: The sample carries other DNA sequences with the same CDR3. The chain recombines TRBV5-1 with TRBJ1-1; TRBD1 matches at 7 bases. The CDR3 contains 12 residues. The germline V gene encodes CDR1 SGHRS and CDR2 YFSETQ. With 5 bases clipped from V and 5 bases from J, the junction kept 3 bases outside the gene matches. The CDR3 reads CASSNRGTEAFF. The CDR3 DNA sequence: TGCGCCAGCAGTAACAGGGGAACTGAAGCTTTCTTT.

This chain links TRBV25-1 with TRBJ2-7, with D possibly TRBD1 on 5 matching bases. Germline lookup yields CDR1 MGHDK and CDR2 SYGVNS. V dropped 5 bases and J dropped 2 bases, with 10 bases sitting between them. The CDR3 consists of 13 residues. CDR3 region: CASSRQLTYEQYF. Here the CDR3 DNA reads TGTGCCAGCAGTCGACAGCTCACCTACGAGCAGTACTTC.

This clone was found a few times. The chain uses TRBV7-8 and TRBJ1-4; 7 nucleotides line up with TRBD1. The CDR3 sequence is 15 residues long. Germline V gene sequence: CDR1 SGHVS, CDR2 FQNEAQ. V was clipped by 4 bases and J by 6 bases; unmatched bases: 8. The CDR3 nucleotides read TGTGCCAGCAGCTCCAGGGACAGCTCGGATGAAAAACTGTTTTTT. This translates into CASSSRDSSDEKLFF.

The CDR3 sequence is CASSARVVRNTEAFF. The CDR3 region has the DNA TGTGCCAGCAGCGCACGGGTGGTTCGGAACACTGAAGCTTTCTTT. This chain joins TRBV5-8 and TRBJ1-1; D gene uncertain. Trimming stripped 4 bases from V and 1 base from J, with 14 bases between. This CDR3 has 15 residues. In germline, CDR1 is SGHTS, CDR2 YDEGEE.

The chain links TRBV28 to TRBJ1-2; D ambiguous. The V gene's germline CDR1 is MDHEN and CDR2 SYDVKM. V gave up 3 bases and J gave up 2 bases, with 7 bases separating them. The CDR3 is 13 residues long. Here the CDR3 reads CASSLAENYGYTF. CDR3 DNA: TGTGCCAGCAGTTTGGCGGAGAACTATGGCTACACCTTC.